The sequence of this T cell receptor beta chain was determined in a study of T cell repertoires in cytomegalovirus infection. Background on the study: Both CMV infection and a matching HLA type were indicated by public TCR beta signatures.

The table lists this clonotype with many counts. Because the CDR3's place on the DNA is in doubt, the DNA is left out and the CDR3 is given as listed by TCRdb. TCRdb analysed the reads with MiXCR anew, one entry per CDR3 protein. The table lists a few hundred thousand distinct CDR3 sequences, roughly 13% of them singletons, with roughly 8.9% in the top ten. The TCR comes from a human donor in good health (CMV status not recorded). Some clones in this sample may be carry-over from other donors' samples. The sequenced sample was PBMCs.

CDR3: CASSTSGQGYEQYF. The chain recombines TRBV7-9 with TRBJ2-7; the D call of TRBD1 is as the table states it, not checked on the DNA. The CDR3 has 14 amino acids, counting both end residues. Per germline, CDR1 SEHNR and CDR2 FQNEAQ (reference sequence).